This record concerns one T cell receptor beta chain sequence. Its specificity is not known. Though nominally healthy at sampling, donors likely had unrecorded immune exposures. Primers: 60 Vbeta forward and 13 Jbeta reverse. TCRdb keeps only in-frame clones here, not all; method: immunoSEQ multiplex PCR. This table has over 55,000 clones, about 70% appearing once. The data derive from a study of cytomegalovirus exposure and HLA in healthy donors. Findings and caveats of the study: In a later analysis, compared with equally common non-associated chains, HLA-associated beta chains were more expanded.

The sequenced sample consisted of PBMCs. This TCR was recovered from a man aged 35-49 years in good health and CMV-seropositive.

CDR3 in amino acids: CASSQERYSNQPQHF. The CDR3 coding sequence is TGCGCCAGCAGCCAAGAACGGTATAGCAATCAGCCCCAGCATTTT. The chain is built from TRBV4-1 and TRBJ1-5; D gene unclear. The CDR3 consists of 15 residues. V lost 0 bases and J 0 bases, leaving 6 bases between the germline ends. Germline values: CDR1 MGHRA, CDR2 YSYEKL.